The clone carrying this T cell receptor beta chain was detected a few times. Its specificity is not known. This entry comes from a study of CD8+ T cells in alopecia areata. Study conclusions and caveats: Persistence of many expanded lesional clones was seen in scalp and blood during tofacitinib. Lesional scalp, especially alopecia totalis/universalis, showed higher clonality than normal scalp. Tissue-resident alphabeta T cells belonging to normal skin likewise get sequenced within scalp specimens.

After isolation, RNA underwent reverse transcription to generate cDNA as the sequencing template. Clones were read by immunoSEQ multiplex PCR, and TCRdb kept only the in-frame ones, dropping some. The sample has about 94,000 clones; approximately 70% are singletons. Treatment defined: oral pan-JAK inhibitor, 5-10 mg twice daily. The CDR3 contains 13 residues. Germline loops: CDR1 GTSNPN, CDR2 SVGIG (reference sequence). Between the trimmed V and J ends, which lost 5 bases and 5 bases, there was a span of 15 bases. The receptor was isolated from a human donor with alopecia areata. The chain joins TRBV30 to TRBJ1-1; D uncertain. This sample comprised CD8+ T cells sorted from blood, obtained between weeks 43 and 45, from a patient treated with tofacitinib. CDR3 nucleotides: TGTGCCTGGGGTGGGGTGTCAGGAACTGAAGCTTTCTTT. It yields the protein CAWGGVSGTEAFF.